These T cell receptor beta chains were read from a single sample in a study of blood T cell repertoires in COVID-19. Libraries were prepared by immunoSEQ multiplex PCR; TCRdb keeps only in-frame clonotypes and omits some of them. The sample contains 55,000 to 75,000 clones, around 87% of which appear only once. The sequencing input was peripheral blood. Receptors were obtained from a human donor with active COVID-19. The donor label of this sample is uncertain. The CDR3 runs from the conserved cysteine through the conserved F or W. D genes are given only for firm matches. Not all rows give a size; the values are once, few, many and, for expanded clones, a class.

abundance | d_gene | j_gene | v_gene | CDR3aa | CDR3nt
- | TRBD2 | TRBJ2-7 | TRBV6-6 | CASSYRSSGGYEQYF | TGTGCCAGCAGTTACAGGTCTAGCGGGGGTTACGAGCAGTACTTC
- | TRBD2 | TRBJ2-3 | TRBV5-4 | CASSLVAGGPKDTQYF | TGTGCCAGCAGCTTGGTAGCGGGGGGGCCAAAAGATACGCAGTATTTT
- | - | TRBJ2-7 | TRBV25-1 | CASSPGVYEQYF | TGTGCCAGCAGCCCGGGGGTCTACGAGCAGTACTTC
once | - | TRBJ2-5 | TRBV5-1 | CASSLGLGMFQETQYF | TGCGCCAGCAGCTTGGGACTAGGGATGTTCCAAGAGACCCAGTACTTC
- | TRBD2 | TRBJ2-1 | TRBV5-6 | CASSFDVAGVGGEQFF | TGTGCCAGCAGCTTTGATGTAGCGGGGGTTGGGGGTGAGCAGTTCTTC
- | - | TRBJ1-2 | TRBV30 | CAWRDVGALSGGYTF | TGTGCCTGGAGAGACGTGGGGGCCCTCTCTGGTGGCTACACCTTC
- | - | TRBJ1-4 | TRBV5-1 | CASSSNRGKLFF | TGCGCCAGCAGCTCAAATAGAGGAAAACTGTTTTTT
- | TRBD2 | TRBJ2-1 | TRBV27 | CASCPVASGYNEQFF | TGTGCCAGCTGTCCGGTGGCTAGCGGATACAATGAGCAGTTCTTC
- | TRBD2 | TRBJ2-7 | TRBV7-9 | CASSSSTSGRGEQYF | TGTGCCAGCAGCTCCTCGACTAGCGGGAGGGGAGAGCAGTACTTC
- | TRBD2 | TRBJ2-7 | TRBV5-8 | CASSLGRTRIYEQYF | TGTGCCAGCAGCTTGGGGAGGACTAGAATCTACGAGCAGTACTTC
- | - | TRBJ2-3 | TRBV3-1/TRBV3-2 | CASSQGKGGEARASTDTQYF | TGTGCCAGCAGCCAGGGTAAAGGGGGGGAGGCTAGAGCTAGCACAGATACGCAGTATTTT
- | - | TRBJ2-5 | TRBV7-3 | CASSRGAGETQYF | TGTGCCAGCAGCCGGGGGGCGGGAGAGACCCAGTACTTC
- | - | TRBJ2-3 | TRBV30 | CAGSQRSGDTQYF | TGTGCCGGCTCCCAGCGCAGCGGAGATACGCAGTATTTT
once | - | TRBJ2-5 | TRBV5-1 | CASKTDSQAQETQYF | TGCGCCAGCAAGACCGACAGTCAGGCCCAAGAGACCCAGTACTTC
- | TRBD1 | TRBJ2-5 | TRBV7-9 | CASSPSQGLNRGETQYF | TGTGCCAGCAGCCCCTCACAGGGGCTCAACCGGGGAGAGACCCAGTACTTC
- | - | TRBJ1-4 | TRBV7-2 | CASSGRTNEKLFF | TGTGCCAGCAGTGGCAGGACTAATGAAAAACTGTTTTTT
- | TRBD2 | TRBJ2-3 | TRBV10-1 | CASSESRAGKSDTQYF | TGCGCCAGCAGTGAGTCGAGAGCGGGGAAGTCAGATACGCAGTATTTT
- | TRBD1 | TRBJ1-6 | TRBV5-1 | CASSFRDREGNNSPLHF | TGCGCCAGCAGCTTCCGGGACAGGGAAGGTAATAATTCACCCCTCCACTTT
- | - | TRBJ1-2 | TRBV19 | CASSIVGYGYTF | TGTGCCAGTAGTATAGTCGGCTATGGCTACACCTTC
- | TRBD2 | TRBJ2-3 | TRBV18 | CASSPLLRTSGRPITDTQYF | TGTGCCAGCTCACCACTACTCCGGACTAGCGGGAGGCCAATCACAGATACGCAGTATTTT
- | TRBD2 | TRBJ2-1 | TRBV9 | CASSVEGTSDYNEQFF | TGTGCCAGCAGCGTAGAAGGGACTAGCGACTACAATGAGCAGTTCTTC
- | TRBD2 | TRBJ2-1 | TRBV28 | CASSLERTSGRVNEQFF | TGTGCCAGCAGTTTAGAACGAACTAGCGGGAGGGTTAATGAGCAGTTCTTC